The TCR beta chain described here comes from a study of shared clonotypes between healthy human individuals. Findings and limits, study-wide: In this cohort, only blood was sampled, and tissue repertoires likely differ.

As regards this clone: Its antigen is unknown. Other DNA sequences in the sample encode the same CDR3.

The naive CD8 fraction comprised CD45RO-negative cells positively selected for CCR7 and excluded terminally differentiated effector memory CD45RA+ cells. This CDR3 region has 13 residues. CDR1 and CDR2 (germline): SNHLY, FYNNEI. V lost 2 bases and J 2 bases, leaving 7 bases between the germline ends. The input for sorted-subset replicate PCRs was around 0.2 ug DNA, 25,000 to 35,000 T cell genomes. Per the study methods: With immunoSEQ giving junction-only sequences and no quality scores, filtering differed. Libraries were prepared by immunoSEQ multiplex PCR; TCRdb keeps only in-frame clonotypes and omits some of them. For V, J and clone size, that table is used; D and trimming come from the DNA. The sample consists of nearly 2 million clones, approximately 94% of them appearing once.

The clonotype comes from a man between 18 and 29 years old in good health. The sequenced sample consisted of naive CD8+ T cells sorted from blood. This chain links TRBV2 with TRBJ2-7; D is uncertain. Here the CDR3 reads CASSESAAYEQYF. The CDR3 DNA reads as TGTGCCAGCAGTGAATCGGCCGCCTACGAGCAGTACTTC.